The present T cell receptor (beta chain) was sequenced within a study of cytomegalovirus exposure and HLA in healthy donors. This clone has just a few counts. Between the trimmed V and J ends, which lost 5 bases and 2 bases, there was a span of 10 bases. The germline CDR1 and CDR2 sequences are SGDLS and YYNGEE. The CDR3 is 14 residues long. The primer mix had 60 Vbeta and 13 Jbeta primers. Profiling relied on immunoSEQ multiplex PCR, and the TCRdb table lists in-frame clones only, not all of them. The sample has around 97,000 clones; around 10% are singletons. This TCR came from a man in his forties or fifties in good health and CMV-seropositive. The rearrangement joins TRBV9 to TRBJ2-2; D may be TRBD1 (5 bases). The source material was PBMCs. CDR3 nucleotide sequence: TGTGCCAGCAGGAGAGGACAAAACACCGGGGAGCTGTTTTTT. Translated: CASRRGQNTGELFF.